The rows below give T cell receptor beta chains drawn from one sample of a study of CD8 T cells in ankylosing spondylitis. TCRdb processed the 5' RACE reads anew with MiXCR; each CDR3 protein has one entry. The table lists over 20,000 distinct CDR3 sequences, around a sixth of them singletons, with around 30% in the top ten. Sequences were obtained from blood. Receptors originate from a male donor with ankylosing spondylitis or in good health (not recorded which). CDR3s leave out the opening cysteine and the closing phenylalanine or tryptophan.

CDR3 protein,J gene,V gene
ASSLAVGGEQPQH,TRBJ1-5,TRBV7-2
ASSATGGVHVLGYT,TRBJ1-2,TRBV25-1
AWNRQGAPQPQH,TRBJ1-5,TRBV30
ASSLGQGNEKLF,TRBJ1-4,TRBV12-3/TRBV12-4
ATSASGQGSNEQF,TRBJ2-1,TRBV24-1
SVGGSNEKLF,TRBJ1-4,TRBV29-1
ASMLAGNTGELF,TRBJ2-2,TRBV6-1
ASRRRGVQETQY,TRBJ2-5,TRBV12-3/TRBV12-4
ASRLQGGTEAF,TRBJ1-1,TRBV28
ASSVEATRYNEQF,TRBJ2-1,TRBV9
ASSFRGMDTDTQY,TRBJ2-3,TRBV7-3
SVVVDTQY,TRBJ2-3,TRBV29-1